This TCR beta chain was found in a study of blood T cell repertoires in COVID-19. Background on the study: Researchers got acute and convalescent COVID-19 samples from the United States, Italy and Spain. Sources were T cells, B-cell-depleted T cells, or PBMCs; the material itself was cDNA or gDNA.

In the original analysis: Cell counts per sample came from amplifying reference gene primers. Sequenced by immunoSEQ multiplex PCR; TCRdb stores in-frame clones only, minus some. Clone size and V and J calls were adopted from that table, with D and trimming inferred from the DNA. The repertoire consists of some 150,000 clones, with around 80% occurring once and the leading ten covering 3.6%. V lost 4 bases and J lost 0, with 11 bases in between. Germline lookup yields CDR1 SGHRS and CDR2 YFSETQ. This CDR3 has 15 residues. The sample consisted of PBMCs or T cells enriched from blood (not recorded which). The TCR originated in a woman in her fifties or sixties in a cohort exposed to, infected with or recovered from COVID-19 (not recorded which). The chain carries TRBV5-1 and TRBJ2-1; D gene unclear. CDR3 loop: CASSPDLSSYNEQFF. As DNA, the CDR3 is TGCGCCAGCAGCCCAGACTTAAGCTCCTACAATGAGCAGTTCTTC.